A single sample gave rise to the 2 T cell receptor beta chains below, sequenced in a study of blood T cell repertoires in COVID-19. Some clones are missing from TCRdb's copy, which holds only in-frame ones; the method was immunoSEQ multiplex PCR. The sample records over 120,000 clones, 84% being singletons. The sequenced sample consisted of peripheral blood. The receptors were sampled from a human donor in a cohort sampled during active COVID-19.

The V gene is TRBV6-1, the J gene TRBJ1-3; D unclear. The ends were cut back, 0 bases at V and 1 base at J, with 7 bases in the middle. Per germline, CDR1 MNHNS and CDR2 SASEGT. The CDR3 runs 15 residues. As DNA, the CDR3 is TGTGCCAGCAGTGAAGCGGGAGAGTCTGGAAACACCATATATTTT. It codes for CASSEAGESGNTIYF.

The CDR3 bases are TGTGCCAGTAGTACTCTAGGGGGACAGGGCACTACGCAGTATTTT. It is translated as CASSTLGGQGTTQYF. The V call is TRBV19, the J call TRBJ2-3; TRBD1 matches at 9 bases. Germline CDR1 LNHDA, CDR2 SQIVND (reference sequence). The CDR3 runs 15 residues. V gave up 4 bases and J gave up 8 bases; unmatched junction bases: 10. Filled out from reference TRBV19 and TRBJ2-3, the complete variable domain reads DGGITQSPKYLFRKEGQNVTLSCEQNLNHDAMYWYRQDPGQGLRLIYYSQIVNDFQKGDIAEGYSVSREKKESFPLTVTSAQKNPTAFYLCASSTLGGQGTTQYFGPGTRLTVL.